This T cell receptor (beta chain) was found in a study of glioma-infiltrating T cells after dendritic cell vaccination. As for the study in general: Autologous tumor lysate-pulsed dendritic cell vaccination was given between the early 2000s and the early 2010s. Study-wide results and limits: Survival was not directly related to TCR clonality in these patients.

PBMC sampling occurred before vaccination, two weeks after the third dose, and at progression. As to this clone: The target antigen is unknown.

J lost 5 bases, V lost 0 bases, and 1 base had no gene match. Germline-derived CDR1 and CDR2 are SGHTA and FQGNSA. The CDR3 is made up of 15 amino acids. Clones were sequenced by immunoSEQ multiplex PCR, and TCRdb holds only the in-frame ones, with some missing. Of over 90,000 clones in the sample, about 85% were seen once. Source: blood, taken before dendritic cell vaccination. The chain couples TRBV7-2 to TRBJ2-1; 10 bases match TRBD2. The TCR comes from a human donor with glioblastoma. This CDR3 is CASSLAAGGNNEQFF. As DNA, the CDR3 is TGTGCCAGCAGCTTAGCAGCGGGAGGGAACAATGAGCAGTTCTTC. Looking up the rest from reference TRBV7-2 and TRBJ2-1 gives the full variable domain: GAGVSQSPSNKVTEKGKDVELRCDPISGHTALYWYRQSLGQGLEFLIYFQGNSAPDKSGLPSDRFSAERTGGSVSTLTIQRTQQEDSAVYLCASSLAAGGNNEQFFGPGTRLTVL.